The 12 T cell receptor beta chains below were found in one sample sequenced in a study of CD8+ T cells in alopecia areata. Cutaneous lymph node cells were pooled, and they were sorted using CD4, CD8alpha, NKG2D, NKG2ACE and other markers. Extracted from the samples, RNA was reverse transcribed into cDNA to serve as the sequencing template. Produced via immunoSEQ multiplex PCR; TCRdb's table is partial and in-frame only. The sample was found to contain about 300,000 clones, and every one recurs. Specimen: CD4+ T cells sorted from a lymph node. The receptors were sampled from a C3H/HeJ mouse with alopecia areata. The strain's MHC: H2-k.

Concerning this clone: Genes and germline are mouse. The DNA ends 4 residues before the CDR3 does, and the rest of the CDR3 is filled in from the germline J gene. The chain employs TRBV13-1 and TRBJ2-3; 7 nucleotides match TRBD1. The CDR3 is 15 amino acids. V shed 3 bases, J shed 0 bases, and the junction held 4 bases outside the gene matches. Germline-derived CDR1 and CDR2 are NSHNY and SYGAGN. The sequenced part of the CDR3 DNA is TGTGCCAGCAGTGCAGACAGGGCTAGTGCAGAA. Protein: CASSADRASAE. The entire CDR3 protein is CASSADRASAETLYF.

As concerns this clone: Gene names refer to mouse genes. The CDR3 is cut off 4 residues early in the read; its end comes from the germline J gene. This rearrangement joins TRBV13-3 to TRBJ1-2; D remains unclear. This CDR3 comprises 12 residues. Germline V lookup: CDR1 NNHDY, CDR2 SYVADS. The CDR3 bases that were read are TGTGCCAGCAGTGACCGACTGGGC. Protein product: CASSDRLG. The whole CDR3 sequence reads CASSDRLGDYTF.

Worth noting for this clone: Genes and germline come from the mouse. CDR3 DNA (partial): TGTGCCACCCGGGACTGGGCAAACACCGGG. Protein sequence: CATRDWANTG. The whole CDR3 is CATRDWANTGQLYF. This sequence joins TRBV13-3 and TRBJ2-2, with 9 nucleotides matching TRBD2. The sequenced fragment ends 4 residues before the CDR3 boundary, so the rest is inferred from the germline J gene. This CDR3 contains 14 residues. Germline CDR1 and CDR2: NNHDY and SYVADS. V shed 9 bases, J shed 0 bases, and the junction held 3 bases outside the gene matches.

In the case of this clone: Gene names denote mouse genes. The read is 3 residues too short to cover the CDR3 end, so that end is filled in from the germline J gene. The chain links TRBV17 to TRBJ1-6; no clear D. TRBJ1-6 is marked as an open reading frame, function uncertain. Trimming stripped 0 bases from V and 8 bases from J, with 5 bases between. The CDR3 has 13 residues. Looked up from germline, CDR1 is MNHDT and CDR2 is YYDKIL. The CDR3 region is CASSRDGDSPLYF. CDR3 DNA (partial): TGTGCTAGCAGTAGAGATGGGGATTCGCCC.

This clone was picked up a small number of times. The genes and germline here are from mouse. The read gets to within 4 residues of the CDR3 end, and the germline J gene fills in the rest. This sequence joins TRBV13-3 and TRBJ1-1; D may be TRBD1 (6 bases). The CDR3 has 14 residues. Germline CDR1 and CDR2: NNHDY and SYVADS. The V and J ends lost 4 bases and 0 bases respectively, with 10 bases between them. CDR3 DNA (partial): TGTGCCAGCAGTCCGGGACAACCAAACACA. Amino acids: CASSPGQPNT. The entire CDR3 reads CASSPGQPNTEVFF.

Points on this clone: The genes are named according to mouse. The read is 4 residues too short to cover the CDR3 end, so that end is filled in from the germline J gene. The same CDR3 arises from other DNA sequences in this sample as well. The rearrangement links TRBV13-1 to TRBJ2-3; possible D gene TRBD2, 6 bases. V was cut by 5 bases and J by 1 base, with 8 bases left in between. This CDR3 is built from 13 residues. Germline loops: CDR1 NSHNY, CDR2 SYGAGN. The CDR3 reads CASRGGGAETLYF. The part of the CDR3 DNA that was read is TGTGCCAGCAGGGGGGGAGGTGCAGAA.

This clone was counted between two and nine times. Gene names and germline match the mouse. The read comes to an end 4 residues before the CDR3 does, leaving the germline J gene to fill in the end. At the DNA level, this CDR3 is encoded by other sequences in the same sample as well. The rearrangement links TRBV1 to TRBJ2-1; 12 nucleotides agree with TRBD2. The CDR3 runs 16 residues. J lost 3 bases, V lost 3 bases, and 3 bases had no gene match. Germline V CDR1 and CDR2: NSQYPW, LRSPGD (reference sequence). CDR3 in amino acids: CTCSAGTGGIYAEQFF. The covered CDR3 bases are TGCACCTGCAGTGCCGGGACTGGGGGGATCTATGCT.

Of note for this clone: These gene names are mouse names. The CDR3 extends 4 residues past the end of the read, so its final part is completed from the germline J gene. V usage is TRBV19 and J usage is TRBJ2-3; D perhaps matches TRBD1 (7 bases). Trimming took off 1 base at V and 0 bases at J, with 9 bases between the two ends. This CDR3 spans 15 amino acids. CDR1 is FNHDT, CDR2 SITEND, per germline (reference sequence). The sequenced CDR3 bases are TGTGCCAGCAGTATAAGGGGGCATAGTGCAGAA. The encoded protein is CASSIRGHSAE. The full CDR3 is CASSIRGHSAETLYF.

This clone was recorded at least ten times. Gene names and germline refer to mouse. The observed sequence ends 4 residues before the CDR3 terminus, with the missing tail filled in from the germline J gene. The chain carries TRBV17 and TRBJ1-2; 7 positions match TRBD1. The CDR3 is 14 amino acids. J was trimmed by 0 bases and V by 6 bases; bases with no gene match: 4. CDR1 and CDR2 (germline): MNHDT, YYDKIL. Partial CDR3 DNA: TGTGCTAGCAGCGCTACAGGGGCAAACTCC. It specifies CASSATGANS. The full CDR3 sequence reads CASSATGANSDYTF.

Comment on this clone: Gene names denote mouse genes. The sequence runs out 4 residues before the end of the CDR3; the remainder is reconstructed from the germline J gene. The chain is built from TRBV29 and TRBJ1-2; D perhaps matches TRBD1 (5 bases). This CDR3 has 14 amino acids. Trimming cost V 2 bases and J 0 bases, with 7 bases left between them. Germline loops: CDR1 MSHET, CDR2 SYDVDS. The sequenced part of the CDR3 DNA is TGTGCTAGCAGTTTAATGGGGGCAAACTCC. It is translated as CASSLMGANS. The whole CDR3 protein reads CASSLMGANSDYTF.

The sample holds many counts of this clone. Gene names refer to mouse genes. The sequence runs out 4 residues before the end of the CDR3; the remainder is reconstructed from the germline J gene. The chain couples TRBV17 to TRBJ2-5, with unresolved D. From germline, CDR1 is MNHDT and CDR2 YYDKIL. The length of the CDR3 is 13 residues. The CDR3 bases that were read are TGTGCTAGCAGTAGAGAACTAATGGAC. Encoded protein: CASSRELMD. The whole CDR3 sequence reads CASSRELMDTQYF.

This clone was recorded a few times. Any gene name here is a mouse gene name. The sequenced fragment ends 4 residues before the CDR3 boundary, so the rest is inferred from the germline J gene. The rearrangement uses TRBV13-1 and TRBJ2-7; no definite D call. The CDR3 sequence is 11 residues long. The V gene's germline CDR1 is NSHNY and CDR2 SYGAGN. The CDR3 sequence is CASREGYEQYF. The part of the CDR3 DNA that was read is TGTGCCAGCAGAGAGGGTTAT.